This T cell receptor (beta chain) was recovered during a study of shared clonotypes between healthy human individuals. Genomic DNA for unsorted samples, which was extracted with the QIAamp DNA Blood Mini kit, came from 81 million or so PBMCs. V lost 3 bases to trimming and J lost 5 bases, with 16 bases between them. CDR1 and CDR2 (germline): LNHDA, SQIVND (reference sequence). The CDR3 is 16 amino acids. The table came from immunoSEQ multiplex PCR; TCRdb's copy has only in-frame clones and leaves some out. The sample has fewer than 600,000 clones; 79% are singletons. This clone appeared many times. V gene TRBV19 combines with J gene TRBJ2-2, with D possibly being TRBD1 (6 bases). The origin of this receptor is a woman between 40 and 50 years old in good health. Some clones in this sample may be carry-over from other donors' samples. The sequenced material came from PBMCs. CDR3 residues: CASSMSGHPLTGELFF. In DNA form, the CDR3 reads TGTGCCAGTAGTATGTCGGGACATCCGCTGACCGGGGAGCTGTTTTTT. The full variable domain, its missing parts supplied by reference TRBV19 and TRBJ2-2, is DGGITQSPKYLFRKEGQNVTLSCEQNLNHDAMYWYRQDPGQGLRLIYYSQIVNDFQKGDIAEGYSVSREKKESFPLTVTSAQKNPTAFYLCASSMSGHPLTGELFFGEGSRLTVL.